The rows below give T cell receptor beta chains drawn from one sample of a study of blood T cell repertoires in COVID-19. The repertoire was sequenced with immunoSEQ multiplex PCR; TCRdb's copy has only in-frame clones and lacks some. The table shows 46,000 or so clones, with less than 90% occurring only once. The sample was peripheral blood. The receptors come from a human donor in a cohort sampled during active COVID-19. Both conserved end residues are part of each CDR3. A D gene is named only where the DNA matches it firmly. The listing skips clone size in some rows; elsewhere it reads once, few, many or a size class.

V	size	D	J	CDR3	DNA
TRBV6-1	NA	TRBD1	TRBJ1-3	CASSENTGEGGNTIYF	TGTGCCAGCAGTGAGAATACAGGGGAAGGGGGAAACACCATATATTTT
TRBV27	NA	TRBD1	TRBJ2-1	CASSYRTGGTIRNEQFF	TGTGCCAGCAGTTACAGGACAGGGGGTACTATAAGGAATGAGCAGTTCTTC
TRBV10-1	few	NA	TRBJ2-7	CASSSDRYSYEQYF	TGCGCCAGCAGTAGCGACAGGTACTCCTACGAGCAGTACTTC
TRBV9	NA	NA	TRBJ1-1	CASSVLDGQGTEAFF	TGTGCCAGCAGCGTGCTAGACGGCCAGGGCACTGAAGCTTTCTTT
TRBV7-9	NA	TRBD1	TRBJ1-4	CASSLDRAPRMVELFF	TGTGCCAGCAGCCTGGACAGGGCCCCCCGGATGGTGGAACTGTTTTTT
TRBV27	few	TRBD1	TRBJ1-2	CASRDDGTGMIGGYTF	TGTGCCAGCAGAGACGACGGGACAGGGATGATCGGTGGCTACACCTTC
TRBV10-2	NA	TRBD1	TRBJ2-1	CASSEARDREISPFF	TGCGCCAGCAGTGAAGCGCGGGACAGGGAGATAAGTCCGTTCTTC
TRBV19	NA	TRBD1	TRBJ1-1	CASSRQGDTEAFF	TGTGCCAGTAGTAGACAGGGGGACACTGAAGCTTTCTTT
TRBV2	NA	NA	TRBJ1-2	CASSANRDGYTF	TGTGCCAGCAGCGCTAACAGGGATGGCTACACCTTC
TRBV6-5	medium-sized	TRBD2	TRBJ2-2	CASYVSGRAGELFF	TGTGCCAGCTACGTATCAGGGAGGGCCGGGGAGCTGTTTTTT
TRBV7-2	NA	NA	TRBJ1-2	CASSLGRASGQGYTF	TGTGCCAGCAGCTTAGGCCGGGCCTCAGGACAAGGCTACACCTTC
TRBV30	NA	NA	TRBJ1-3	CAWSVTDVNTIYF	TGTGCCTGGAGCGTCACAGACGTAAACACCATATATTTT
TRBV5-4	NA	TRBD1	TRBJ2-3	CASSGRPGQGNFEFVTQYF	TGTGCCAGCAGCGGAAGGCCGGGACAGGGAAATTTCGAGTTTGTTACGCAGTATTTT
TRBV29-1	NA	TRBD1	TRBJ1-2	CSDGQVPESTYGYTF	TGCAGCGACGGACAGGTTCCAGAATCGACCTATGGCTACACCTTC
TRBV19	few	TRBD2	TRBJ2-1	CASSIGLAGTEQFF	TGTGCCAGTAGTATAGGACTAGCGGGGACTGAGCAGTTCTTC
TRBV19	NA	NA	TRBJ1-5	CASRIAGQSNQPQHF	TGTGCCAGTAGGATAGCCGGACAGTCCAATCAGCCCCAGCATTTT
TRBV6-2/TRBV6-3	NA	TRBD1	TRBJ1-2	CASSDGGQGFYGYTF	TGTGCCAGCAGCGACGGAGGACAGGGCTTTTATGGCTACACCTTC
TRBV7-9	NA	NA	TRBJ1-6	CASSPSRGNSPLHF	TGTGCCAGCAGCCCCTCTCGGGGGAATTCACCCCTCCACTTT
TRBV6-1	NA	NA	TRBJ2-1	CASSDPTGQVDNEQFF	TGTGCCAGCAGTGATCCAACAGGGCAGGTGGACAATGAGCAGTTCTTC
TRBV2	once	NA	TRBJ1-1	CASRGEWGGAEAFF	TGTGCCAGCAGAGGGGAATGGGGAGGGGCTGAAGCTTTCTTT
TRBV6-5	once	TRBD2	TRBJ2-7	CASRTGTSGRYEQYF	TGTGCCAGCAGGACCGGGACTAGCGGGCGCTACGAGCAGTACTTC
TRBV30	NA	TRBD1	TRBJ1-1	CAWSYKGARVNTEAFF	TGTGCCTGGAGTTATAAGGGGGCCCGAGTGAACACTGAAGCTTTCTTT
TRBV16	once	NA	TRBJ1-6	CASSQSAVLNSPLHF	TGTGCCAGCAGCCAATCGGCCGTGCTTAATTCACCCCTCCACTTT
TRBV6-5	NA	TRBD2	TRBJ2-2	CASSYNSGGETGELFF	TGTGCCAGCAGTTACAACTCGGGGGGTGAAACCGGGGAGCTGTTTTTT
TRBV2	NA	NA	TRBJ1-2	CASSETAGPYGYTF	TGTGCCAGCAGTGAGACAGCTGGCCCCTATGGCTACACCTTC
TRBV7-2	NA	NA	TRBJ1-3	CASSLHSLSSGNTIYF	TGTGCCAGCAGCTTACACAGCCTGAGCTCTGGAAACACCATATATTTT
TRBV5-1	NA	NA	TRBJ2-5	CASGHTSGQETQYF	TGCGCCAGCGGCCACACGTCAGGGCAAGAGACCCAGTACTTC
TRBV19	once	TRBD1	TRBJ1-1	CASSRLGTANTEAFF	TGTGCCAGTAGTCGCCTCGGGACAGCGAACACTGAAGCTTTCTTT
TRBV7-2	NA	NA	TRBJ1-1	CASSLANSAPRF	TGTGCCAGCAGCTTAGCGAACTCTGCACCGCGCTTT
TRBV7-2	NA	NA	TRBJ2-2	CASSLGSGNTGELFF	TGTGCCAGCAGCTTAGGATCAGGGAACACCGGGGAGCTGTTTTTT
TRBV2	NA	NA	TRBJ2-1	CASRGTSVTGSYNEQFF	TGTGCCAGCAGGGGGACTTCCGTGACCGGCTCCTACAATGAGCAGTTCTTC
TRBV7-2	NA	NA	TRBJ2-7	CASSLGASSYEQYF	TGTGCCAGCAGCTTAGGCGCGAGCTCCTACGAGCAGTACTTC
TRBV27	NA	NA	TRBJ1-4	CASSRSKGENEKLFF	TGTGCCAGCTCCCGGTCTAAGGGGGAAAATGAAAAACTGTTTTTT
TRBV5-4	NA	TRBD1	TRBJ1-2	CASSWDRDNYGYTF	TGTGCCAGCAGCTGGGACAGGGACAACTATGGCTACACCTTC
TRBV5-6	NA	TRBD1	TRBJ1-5	CASSLDRGLGNQPQHF	TGTGCCAGCAGCTTGGACAGGGGGCTGGGCAATCAGCCCCAGCATTTT
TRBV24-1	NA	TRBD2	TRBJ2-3	CATSGSSGGADTQYF	TGTGCCACCAGTGGATCTAGCGGGGGGGCAGATACGCAGTATTTT
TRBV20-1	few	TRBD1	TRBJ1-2	CSPWTGGGYTF	TGCAGTCCTTGGACAGGGGGTGGCTACACCTTC
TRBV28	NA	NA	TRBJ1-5	CASNWGGPQHF	TGTGCCAGCAATTGGGGGGGGCCCCAGCATTTT
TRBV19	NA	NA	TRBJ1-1	CATRGGGGSTEAFF	TGTGCCACTAGAGGGGGAGGGGGAAGTACTGAAGCTTTCTTT
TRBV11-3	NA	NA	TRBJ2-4	CASSPGGPRSRLAKNIQYF	TGTGCCAGCAGCCCCGGGGGGCCCCGCTCCCGACTAGCCAAAAACATTCAGTACTTC
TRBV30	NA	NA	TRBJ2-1	CAWSVTGLINEQFF	TGTGCCTGGAGTGTAACGGGTTTAATCAATGAGCAGTTCTTC
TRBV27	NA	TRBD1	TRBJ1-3	CASRRLFQTGEAGNTIYF	TGTGCCAGCAGACGACTCTTTCAGACAGGGGAGGCTGGAAACACCATATATTTT
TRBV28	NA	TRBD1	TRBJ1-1	CASSPSGGWVTEAFF	TGTGCCAGCAGCCCCTCAGGGGGCTGGGTCACTGAAGCTTTCTTT
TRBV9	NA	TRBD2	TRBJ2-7	CASSLSGGAVQYF	TGTGCCAGCAGCCTTAGCGGGGGGGCCGTGCAGTACTTC
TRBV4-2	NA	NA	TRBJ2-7	CASSLMGTRPEQYF	TGTGCCAGCAGCCTTATGGGCACGCGTCCCGAGCAGTACTTC
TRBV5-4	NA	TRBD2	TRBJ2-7	CASSLPETSGSYEQYF	TGTGCCAGCAGCTTGCCAGAGACTAGCGGCTCCTACGAGCAGTACTTC
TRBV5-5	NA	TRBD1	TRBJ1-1	CASSLDGTVNTEAFF	TGTGCCAGCAGCTTGGATGGGACAGTGAACACTGAAGCTTTCTTT
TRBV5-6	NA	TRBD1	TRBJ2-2	CASSLAKGGAFTGELFF	TGTGCCAGCAGCTTGGCCAAAGGGGGCGCGTTCACCGGGGAGCTGTTTTTT